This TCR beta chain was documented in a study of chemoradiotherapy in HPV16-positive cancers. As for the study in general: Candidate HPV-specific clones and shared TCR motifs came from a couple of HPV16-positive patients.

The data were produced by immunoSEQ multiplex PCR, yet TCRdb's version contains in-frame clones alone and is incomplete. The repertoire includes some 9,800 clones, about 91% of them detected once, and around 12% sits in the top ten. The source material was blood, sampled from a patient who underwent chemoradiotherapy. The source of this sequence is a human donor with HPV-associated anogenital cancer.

The CDR3 reads CASSLHSRANSPLHF. Here the CDR3 DNA reads TGTGCCAGCAGCTTACATTCCAGGGCCAATTCACCCCTCCACTTT. The chain combines TRBV7-2 with TRBJ1-6, with a weak D call TRBD1 (5 bases). CDR3 length equals 15 residues. The V gene's germline CDR1 is SGHTA and CDR2 FQGNSA. V lost 2 bases and J 7 bases, leaving 12 bases between the germline ends.